Listed below are T cell receptor beta chains from one sample, sequenced in a study of blood T cell repertoires in COVID-19. This table comes from immunoSEQ multiplex PCR, and its TCRdb copy is limited to in-frame clones, with some not included. This table has fewer than 300,000 clones, approximately 84% appearing once. Material: peripheral blood. The receptors derive from a human donor with COVID-19, enrolled during active disease. The donor label of this sample is uncertain. Each CDR3 is given with its conserved first and last residue. A D gene is named only where the DNA matches it firmly. Size is omitted from some rows. Given values are once, few, many or a class for expanded clones.

j_gene,abundance,d_gene,v_gene,CDR3aa,CDR3nt
TRBJ2-5,-,TRBD2,TRBV9,CASSEGGILAGGWQETQYF,TGTGCCAGCAGCGAGGGGGGCATACTAGCGGGAGGATGGCAAGAGACCCAGTACTTC
TRBJ2-1,once,-,TRBV29-1,CSAEGGLVHNEQFF,TGCAGCGCCGAAGGGGGTCTCGTACACAATGAGCAGTTCTTC
TRBJ2-5,-,-,TRBV6-6,CASRVAEEETQYF,TGTGCCAGCCGGGTGGCGGAGGAAGAGACCCAGTACTTC
TRBJ1-5,-,-,TRBV5-6,CASSVQAGSYSNQPQHF,TGTGCCAGCAGCGTCCAGGCCGGTAGTTATAGCAATCAGCCCCAGCATTTT
TRBJ2-6,-,-,TRBV19,CASTLDKLISGANVLTF,TGTGCCAGTACTTTGGACAAGTTGATCTCTGGGGCCAACGTCCTGACTTTC
TRBJ2-7,-,-,TRBV7-2,CASSLAIGGGYEQYF,TGTGCCAGCAGCTTAGCGATAGGGGGTGGGTACGAGCAGTACTTC
TRBJ2-4,-,TRBD1,TRBV4-2,CASSQGHRGQNIQYF,TGTGCCAGCAGCCAAGGGCACAGGGGGCAAAACATTCAGTACTTC
TRBJ2-1,-,TRBD2,TRBV13,CASSFSGTKMDEQFF,TGTGCCAGCAGCTTCTCCGGGACTAAGATGGATGAGCAGTTCTTC
TRBJ2-5,-,TRBD2,TRBV28,CASRGRARETQYF,TGTGCCAGCAGGGGGAGGGCGAGAGAGACCCAGTACTTC
TRBJ1-6,-,-,TRBV5-8,CASSYPTGYNSPLHF,TGTGCCAGCAGTTACCCGACAGGCTATAATTCACCCCTCCACTTT
TRBJ2-1,-,TRBD1,TRBV9,CASSAGTVEGNEQFF,TGTGCCAGCAGCGCCGGGACAGTCGAGGGGAATGAGCAGTTCTTC
TRBJ1-1,-,TRBD1,TRBV5-1,CASRTGSNTEAFF,TGCGCCAGCCGGACAGGGAGCAACACTGAAGCTTTCTTT
TRBJ2-3,-,TRBD1,TRBV7-2,CASKQGVTDTQYF,TGTGCCAGCAAACAGGGGGTCACAGATACGCAGTATTTT
TRBJ2-1,-,TRBD1,TRBV15,CATSRRGTGASYNEQFF,TGTGCCACCAGCAGACGAGGGACAGGGGCCTCCTACAATGAGCAGTTCTTC
TRBJ2-5,-,TRBD1,TRBV28,CASSSRDSIQETQYF,TGTGCCAGCAGTTCAAGGGACAGTATACAAGAGACCCAGTACTTC
TRBJ1-1,-,-,TRBV5-1,CASSWTPGDTEAFF,TGCGCCAGCAGCTGGACCCCGGGGGACACTGAAGCTTTCTTT
TRBJ2-3,-,TRBD2,TRBV30,CAWSRGSGTSTDTQYF,TGTGCCTGGAGTCGGGGTAGCGGGACTAGCACAGATACGCAGTATTTT
TRBJ1-5,-,-,TRBV6-5,CASREGSNQPQHF,TGTGCCAGCAGGGAGGGTAGCAATCAGCCCCAGCATTTT
TRBJ1-5,-,TRBD1,TRBV19,CASSIPRDRGRDQPQHF,TGTGCCAGTAGTATCCCGAGGGACAGGGGGCGCGATCAGCCCCAGCATTTT
TRBJ1-6,-,-,TRBV6-5,CASSLSSSYNSPLHF,TGTGCCAGCAGCCTCTCGAGCTCCTATAATTCACCCCTCCACTTT
TRBJ1-2,-,-,TRBV24-1,CATSDSRGRGYTF,TGTGCCACCAGTGATTCCAGGGGACGAGGCTACACCTTC
TRBJ1-2,-,-,TRBV12-3/TRBV12-4,CASSITGNYGYTF,TGTGCCAGCAGCATAACAGGGAACTATGGCTACACCTTC
TRBJ1-3,once,TRBD1,TRBV7-9,CASSLVPGGSGNTIYF,TGTGCCAGCAGCTTAGTCCCAGGGGGCTCTGGAAACACCATATATTTT
TRBJ1-2,few,-,TRBV25-1,CASATTGSNGYTF,TGTGCCAGCGCCACCACAGGGTCGAATGGCTACACCTTC
TRBJ1-6,-,-,TRBV25-1,CASSEYRGSYNSPLHF,TGTGCCAGCAGTGAATATCGGGGGTCCTATAATTCACCCCTCCACTTT
TRBJ2-3,-,-,TRBV20-1,CSASPGGGSLDTQYF,TGCAGTGCTAGTCCGGGGGGCGGGAGCCTAGATACGCAGTATTTT
TRBJ2-7,-,TRBD2,TRBV7-3,CASSRSGSSYEQYF,TGTGCCAGCAGCCGTAGCGGGAGCTCCTACGAGCAGTACTTC
TRBJ1-5,-,-,TRBV19,CASSIAPQGNQPQHF,TGTGCCAGTAGTATAGCTCCACAGGGAAATCAGCCCCAGCATTTT
TRBJ2-7,-,-,TRBV5-6,CASSFGRGTEYF,-
TRBJ2-3,-,TRBD1,TRBV5-5,CASSFGQGGTDTQYF,TGTGCCAGCAGCTTCGGACAGGGGGGCACAGATACGCAGTATTTT
TRBJ2-2,-,-,TRBV10-3,CAISAWTGNTGELFF,TGTGCCATCAGCGCCTGGACTGGGAACACCGGGGAGCTGTTTTTT
TRBJ2-3,once,-,TRBV4-3,CASSQDERYTDTQYF,TGCGCCAGCAGCCAAGATGAACGGTACACAGATACGCAGTATTTT
TRBJ2-3,-,TRBD1,TRBV9,CASSPHGQADTQYF,TGTGCCAGCAGCCCTCATGGACAGGCTGATACGCAGTATTTT
TRBJ2-5,-,TRBD1,TRBV28,CASSPDRVETQYF,TGTGCCAGCAGTCCCGACAGGGTAGAGACCCAGTACTTC
TRBJ1-1,-,-,TRBV18,CASSSNSNTEAFF,TGTGCCAGCTCATCGAACAGCAACACTGAAGCTTTCTTT
TRBJ2-3,-,TRBD2,TRBV11-3,CASSLVASGRRYF,TGTGCCAGCAGCTTAGTGGCTAGCGGGAGACGGTATTTT
TRBJ2-3,-,-,TRBV7-2,CASSPVGAKGDTQYF,TGTGCCAGCAGCCCTGTTGGGGCCAAAGGGGATACGCAGTATTTT
TRBJ1-1,-,TRBD1,TRBV19,CASSIDRTGRFPAFF,TGTGCCAGTAGTATAGATCGGACAGGGCGGTTTCCCGCTTTCTTT
TRBJ2-7,-,TRBD2,TRBV19,CASSNTDGGAYEQYF,TGTGCCAGTAGTAATACCGACGGGGGGGCCTACGAGCAGTACTTC
TRBJ1-5,once,-,TRBV19,CASSIARGQQPQHF,TGTGCCAGTAGTATAGCTAGGGGCCAGCAGCCCCAGCATTTT